The 10 T cell receptor beta chains below come from one sample, sequenced in a study of cytomegalovirus exposure and HLA in healthy donors. Profiling relied on immunoSEQ multiplex PCR, and the TCRdb table lists in-frame clones only, not all of them. The sample includes roughly 140,000 clones, approximately 86% seen only once; the top ten take just under 9%. Sequenced material: PBMCs. These receptors were taken from a man in his late teens or twenties in good health and CMV-seropositive.

This chain connects TRBV6-6 to TRBJ1-5; D call uncertain. The V gene lost 4 bases and the J gene lost 0 bases, with 10 bases spanning the gap. The CDR3 has 15 residues. Germline lookup yields CDR1 MNHNY and CDR2 SVGAGI (reference sequence). Here the CDR3 DNA reads TGTGCCAGCAGTTCCGGGTCGGATAGCAATCAGCCCCAGCATTTT. As protein: CASSSGSDSNQPQHF.

V gene TRBV10-3 combines with J gene TRBJ2-7; possibly TRBD1 for D (5 bases). The CDR3 covers 13 residues. The V and J ends lost 2 bases and 6 bases respectively, with 11 bases between them. Germline CDR1 ENHRY, CDR2 SYGVKD. The CDR3 DNA follows: TGTGCCATCAGTGAGAACCCAGGGTCCGAGCAGTACTTC. This translates into CAISENPGSEQYF.

The rearrangement joins TRBV6-1 to TRBJ1-4, with D unclear. The CDR3 is 14 amino acids. Trimming pared 3 bases from V and 4 bases from J, leaving 9 bases between. Germline V gives CDR1 MNHNS, CDR2 SASEGT. CDR3 sequence: CASSERPVNEKLFF. In nucleotides, the CDR3 is TGTGCCAGCAGTGAGAGGCCAGTTAATGAAAAACTGTTTTTT.

The V and J genes are TRBV18 and TRBJ1-1; D might be TRBD1 (5 bases). This CDR3 comprises 15 residues. Germline assignment: CDR1 KGHSH and CDR2 LQKENI. V was clipped by 3 bases and J by 6 bases, with 17 bases between them. The CDR3 sequence is CASSPGRLVLAEAFF. As DNA, the CDR3 is TGTGCCAGCTCACCGGGGCGGTTAGTTCTAGCTGAAGCTTTCTTT.

The rearrangement links TRBV18 to TRBJ2-5; TRBD1 is a possible D gene (5 bases). CDR3 length: 16 amino acids. CDR1 and CDR2 from the germline V gene are KGHSH and LQKENI. The V and J ends lost 2 bases and 7 bases respectively, with 20 bases between them. CDR3 coding DNA: TGTGCCAGCTCACCAAGAGACAGTCTTCAGCCGGTGACCCAGTACTTC. Its translation: CASSPRDSLQPVTQYF. The complete variable domain, with remaining parts taken from reference TRBV18 and TRBJ2-5, reads NAGVMQNPRHLVRRRGQEARLRCSPMKGHSHVYWYRQLPEEGLKFMVYLQKENIIDESGMPKERFSAEFPKEGPSILRIQQVVRGDSAAYFCASSPRDSLQPVTQYFGPGTRLLVL.

This chain uses TRBV23-1 with TRBJ2-7, with 8 bases lining up with TRBD1. TRBV23-1 is given ORF status, its function remaining uncertain. The CDR3 has 16 amino acids. Losses at the gene ends were 3 bases for V and 3 bases for J; bases not matched to a gene: 10. The CDR3 coding sequence is TGCGCCAGCAGTCATCGAACAGGGGGGCGAAACTACGAGCAGTACTTC. Its protein product is CASSHRTGGRNYEQYF.

The chain has TRBV2 and TRBJ2-5; possible D gene TRBD1, 6 bases. The germline V gene has CDR1 SNHLY and CDR2 FYNNEI. CDR3 length: 12 amino acids. Deletions cut 6 bases from V and 3 bases from J, with 8 bases between. This chain's CDR3 is CASRPGEETQYF. CDR3 DNA sequence: TGTGCCAGCAGACCAGGGGAAGAGACCCAGTACTTC.

The CDR3 region is CASSLSADRGRWATEAFF. DNA of the CDR3: TGTGCCAGCAGCCTAAGCGCGGACAGGGGGCGATGGGCCACTGAAGCTTTCTTT. The chain is built from TRBV7-9 and TRBJ1-1, with 11 bases that match TRBD1. CDR1 is SEHNR and CDR2 is FQNEAQ in the germline V gene (reference sequence). The CDR3 runs 18 residues. V trimming: 5 bases; J trimming: 4 bases; junction bases outside the gene matches: 15.

The chain joins TRBV7-6 to TRBJ2-5; no clear D gene. Trimming stripped 5 bases from V and 4 bases from J, with 5 bases between. The CDR3 is 11 residues long. Germline-derived CDR1 and CDR2 are SGHVS and FNYEAQ. CDR3 protein: CASSPLETQYF. As DNA, the CDR3 is TGTGCCAGCAGCCCCCTAGAGACCCAGTACTTC.

The chain joins TRBV4-1 to TRBJ2-5, with 16 bases fitting TRBD2. Trimming cost V 4 bases and J 4 bases; bases outside gene matches: 9. The germline V gene encodes CDR1 MGHRA and CDR2 YSYEKL. The CDR3 is made up of 18 amino acids. CDR3 nucleotide sequence: TGCGCCAGCAGCCTTTCCGGGACTAGCGGGAGGGAAGGAGAGACCCAGTACTTC. It translates to CASSLSGTSGREGETQYF.